The 5 T cell receptor beta chains reported below all come from one sample, sequenced in a study of shared clonotypes between healthy human individuals. Libraries were prepared by immunoSEQ multiplex PCR; TCRdb keeps only in-frame clonotypes and omits some of them. The repertoire holds under 600,000 clones, with around 78% as singletons. Sequencing was carried out using PBMCs. The source of these receptors is a woman between 40 and 55 years old in good health. Some clones in this sample may be carry-over from other donors' samples.

The chain couples TRBV7-3 to TRBJ2-5, with 7 positions matching TRBD1. Germline assignment: CDR1 SGHTA and CDR2 FQGTGA. The J segment lost 2 bases and the V segment lost 2 bases, leaving 5 bases of the junction unmatched. This CDR3 is built from 15 residues. CDR3 bases: TGTGCCAGCAGCTTAGCCGGGACAGCTCAAGAGACCCAGTACTTC. It translates to CASSLAGTAQETQYF.

V usage is TRBV23-1 and J usage is TRBJ2-3; TRBD2 is a possible D gene (6 bases). TRBV23-1 is marked as an open reading frame, function uncertain. V was shortened by 6 bases and J by 1 base, with 17 bases between the two germline ends. The CDR3 contains 16 residues. CDR3 in amino acids: CASSPRVAERTDTQYF. CDR3 in DNA: TGCGCCAGCAGCCCTCGGGTAGCGGAACGCACAGATACGCAGTATTTT.

V gene TRBV25-1 combines with J gene TRBJ2-2, with D possibly called TRBD1 or TRBD2 (5 bases each). The CDR3 length is 15 residues. Trimming cost V 3 bases and J 6 bases, with 14 bases left between them. Germline V gene sequence: CDR1 MGHDK, CDR2 SYGVNS. CDR3 nucleotides: TGTGCCAGCAGTGACCCGGGACCCAAGCCCGGGGAGCTGTTTTTT. Translation gives CASSDPGPKPGELFF.

This sequence joins TRBV19 and TRBJ2-2, with 9 bases matching TRBD2. The V and J ends lost 4 bases and 5 bases, in that order; junction bases with no gene match: 8. Looked up from germline, CDR1 is LNHDA and CDR2 is SQIVND (reference sequence). The CDR3 is made up of 16 amino acids. Here the CDR3 reads CASSRGVLAGTGELFF. The CDR3 nucleotides are TGTGCCAGTAGTAGGGGTGTGCTAGCGGGAACCGGGGAGCTGTTTTTT.

V and J are TRBV4-2 and TRBJ2-3; D is possibly TRBD1 or TRBD2 (5 bases each). V shed 0 bases and J shed 8 bases, with 15 bases lying between them. The CDR3 extends over 15 amino acids. The germline V gene encodes CDR1 LGHNA and CDR2 YNFKEQ. CDR3 region: CASSQDWGAGGTQYF. In DNA form, the CDR3 reads TGTGCCAGCAGCCAAGATTGGGGCGCTGGGGGTACGCAGTATTTT.